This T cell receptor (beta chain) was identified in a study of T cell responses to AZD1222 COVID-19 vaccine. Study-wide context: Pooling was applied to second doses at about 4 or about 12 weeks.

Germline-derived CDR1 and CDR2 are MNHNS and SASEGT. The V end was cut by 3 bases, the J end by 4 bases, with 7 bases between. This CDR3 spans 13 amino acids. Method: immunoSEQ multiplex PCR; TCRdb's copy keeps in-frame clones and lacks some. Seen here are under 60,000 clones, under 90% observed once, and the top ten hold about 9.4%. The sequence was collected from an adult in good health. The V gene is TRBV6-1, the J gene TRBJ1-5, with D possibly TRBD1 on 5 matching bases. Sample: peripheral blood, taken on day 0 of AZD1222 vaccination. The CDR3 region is CASSETVNQPQHF. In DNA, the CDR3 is TGTGCCAGCAGTGAGACAGTGAATCAGCCCCAGCATTTT.